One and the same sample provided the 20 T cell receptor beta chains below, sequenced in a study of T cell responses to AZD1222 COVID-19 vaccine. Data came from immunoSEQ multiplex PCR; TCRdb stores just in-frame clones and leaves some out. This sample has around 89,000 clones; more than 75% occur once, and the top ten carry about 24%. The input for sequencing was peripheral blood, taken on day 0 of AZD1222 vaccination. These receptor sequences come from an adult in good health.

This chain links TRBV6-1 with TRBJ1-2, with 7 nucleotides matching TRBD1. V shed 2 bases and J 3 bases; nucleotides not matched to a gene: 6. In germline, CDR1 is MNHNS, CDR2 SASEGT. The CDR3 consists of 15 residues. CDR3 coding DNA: TGTGCCAGCAGTGAACGGGGAGGGGGCGACTATGGCTACACCTTC. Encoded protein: CASSERGGGDYGYTF.

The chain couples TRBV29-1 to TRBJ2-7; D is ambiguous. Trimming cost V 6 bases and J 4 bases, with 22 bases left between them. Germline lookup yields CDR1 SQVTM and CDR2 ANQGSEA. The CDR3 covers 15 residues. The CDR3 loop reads CSVALRPSVRYEQYF. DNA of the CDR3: TGCAGCGTAGCCCTTCGGCCCTCGGTGAGGTACGAGCAGTACTTC.

CDR3 DNA sequence: TGTGCCAGCAGCTTAGAGGGGACAGGGTACCACGAGCAGTACTTC. Protein sequence: CASSLEGTGYHEQYF. The genes are TRBV7-2 and TRBJ2-7; 9 bases match TRBD1. Per the germline V gene, CDR1 is SGHTA and CDR2 is FQGNSA. The CDR3 spans 15 residues. V gave up 1 base and J gave up 5 bases; unmatched junction bases: 6.

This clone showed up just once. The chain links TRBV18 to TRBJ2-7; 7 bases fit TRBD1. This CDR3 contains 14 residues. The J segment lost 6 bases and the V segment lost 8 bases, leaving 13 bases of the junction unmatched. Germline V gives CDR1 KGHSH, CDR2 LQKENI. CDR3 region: CASRVGQGEIEQYF. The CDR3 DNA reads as TGTGCCAGCCGGGTGGGGCAGGGGGAGATCGAGCAGTACTTC.

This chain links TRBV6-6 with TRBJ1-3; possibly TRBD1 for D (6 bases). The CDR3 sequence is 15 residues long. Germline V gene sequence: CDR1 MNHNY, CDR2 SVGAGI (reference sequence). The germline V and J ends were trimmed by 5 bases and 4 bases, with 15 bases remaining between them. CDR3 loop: CASSTLTGSGNTIYF. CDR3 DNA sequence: TGTGCCAGCAGTACCCTTACAGGGAGCGGAAACACCATATATTTT.

CDR3: CASSPPPTGTVSNQPQHF. The CDR3 nucleotides are TGTGCCAGCAGTCCACCCCCGACAGGGACCGTCAGCAATCAGCCCCAGCATTTT. The rearrangement uses TRBV6-2 or TRBV6-3 and TRBJ1-5, with 7 bases identical to TRBD1. This CDR3 has 18 residues. V lost 5 bases and J lost 1; bases outside the gene matches: 14. Germline V lookup: CDR1 MNHEY, CDR2 SVGEGT.

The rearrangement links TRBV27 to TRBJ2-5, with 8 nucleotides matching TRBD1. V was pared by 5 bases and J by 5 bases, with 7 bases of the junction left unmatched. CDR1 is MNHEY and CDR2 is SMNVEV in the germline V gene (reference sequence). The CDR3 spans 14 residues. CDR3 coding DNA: TGTGCCAGCAGTCCCCGACAGGGGTGGGAGACCCAGTACTTC. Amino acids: CASSPRQGWETQYF.

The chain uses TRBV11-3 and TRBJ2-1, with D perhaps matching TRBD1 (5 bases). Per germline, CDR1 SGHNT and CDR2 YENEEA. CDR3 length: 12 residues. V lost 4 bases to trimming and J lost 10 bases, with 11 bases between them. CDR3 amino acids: CASSSRWGEQFF. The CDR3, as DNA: TGTGCCAGCAGCTCCAGATGGGGCGAGCAGTTCTTC.

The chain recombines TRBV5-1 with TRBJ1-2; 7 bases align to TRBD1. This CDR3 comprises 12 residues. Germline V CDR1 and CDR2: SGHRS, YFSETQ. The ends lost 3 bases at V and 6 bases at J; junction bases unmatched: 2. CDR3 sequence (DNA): TGCGCCAGCAGCTGGGACAGCGATGGCTACACCTTC. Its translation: CASSWDSDGYTF.

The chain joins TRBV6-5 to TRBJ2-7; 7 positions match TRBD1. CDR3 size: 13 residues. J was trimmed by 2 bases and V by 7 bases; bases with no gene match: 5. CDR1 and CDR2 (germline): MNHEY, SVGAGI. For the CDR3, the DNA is TGTGCCAGCACCCAGACAGGGACCTACGAGCAGTACTTC. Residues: CASTQTGTYEQYF.

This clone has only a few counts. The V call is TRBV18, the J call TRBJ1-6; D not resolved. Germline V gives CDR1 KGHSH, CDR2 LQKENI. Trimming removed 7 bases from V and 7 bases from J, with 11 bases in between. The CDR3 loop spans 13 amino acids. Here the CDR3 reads CASFSNRNSPLHF. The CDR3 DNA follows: TGTGCCAGCTTTTCGAACAGAAATTCACCCCTCCACTTT.

The chain's CDR3 is CASSVVGSGIYEQYF. Here the CDR3 DNA reads TGTGCCAGCAGCGTAGTCGGCAGTGGGATCTACGAGCAGTACTTC. The chain recombines TRBV9 with TRBJ2-7; D is ambiguous. The germline gives CDR1 SGDLS, CDR2 YYNGEE. The V and J ends lost 0 bases and 3 bases respectively, with 13 bases between them. CDR3 length equals 15 residues. The variable domain in full, completed from reference TRBV9 and TRBJ2-7, reads DSGVTQTPKHLITATGQRVTLRCSPRSGDLSVYWYQQSLDQGLQFLIQYYNGEERAKGNILERFSAQQFPDLHSELNLSSLELGDSALYFCASSVVGSGIYEQYFGPGTRLTVT.

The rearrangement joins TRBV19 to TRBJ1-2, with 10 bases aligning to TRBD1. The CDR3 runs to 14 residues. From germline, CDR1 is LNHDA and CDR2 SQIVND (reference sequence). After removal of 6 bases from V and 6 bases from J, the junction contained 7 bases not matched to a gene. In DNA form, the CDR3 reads TGTGCCAGTAGGAGAACCGGGACAGGGGATGGCTACACCTTC. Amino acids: CASRRTGTGDGYTF.

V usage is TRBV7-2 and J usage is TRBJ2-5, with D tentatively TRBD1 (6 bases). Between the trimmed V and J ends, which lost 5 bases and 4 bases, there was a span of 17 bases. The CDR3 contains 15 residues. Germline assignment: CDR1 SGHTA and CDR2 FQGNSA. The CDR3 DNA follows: TGTGCCAGCAGCCTATCCTCCGGGACAATAGAGACCCAGTACTTC. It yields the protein CASSLSSGTIETQYF.

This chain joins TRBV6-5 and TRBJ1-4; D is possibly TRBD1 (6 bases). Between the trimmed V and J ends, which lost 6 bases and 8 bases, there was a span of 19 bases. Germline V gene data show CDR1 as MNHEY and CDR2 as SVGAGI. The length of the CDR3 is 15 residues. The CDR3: CASRDEQGFGEKLFF. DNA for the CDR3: TGTGCCAGCAGAGACGAGCAGGGGTTCGGAGAAAAACTGTTTTTT.

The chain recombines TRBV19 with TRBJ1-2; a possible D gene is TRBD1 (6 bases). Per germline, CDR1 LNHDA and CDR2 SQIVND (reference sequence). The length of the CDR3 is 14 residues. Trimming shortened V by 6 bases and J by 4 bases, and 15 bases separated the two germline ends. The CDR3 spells CASSVIGQFYGYTF. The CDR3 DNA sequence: TGTGCCAGTAGCGTTATCGGACAGTTCTATGGCTACACCTTC.

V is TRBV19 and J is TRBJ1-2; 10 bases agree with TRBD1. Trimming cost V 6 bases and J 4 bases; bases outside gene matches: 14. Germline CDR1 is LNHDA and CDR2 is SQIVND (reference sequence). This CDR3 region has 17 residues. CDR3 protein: CASRGTPGQGLGYGYTF. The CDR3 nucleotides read TGTGCCAGTAGGGGGACCCCGGGACAGGGGCTCGGCTATGGCTACACCTTC.

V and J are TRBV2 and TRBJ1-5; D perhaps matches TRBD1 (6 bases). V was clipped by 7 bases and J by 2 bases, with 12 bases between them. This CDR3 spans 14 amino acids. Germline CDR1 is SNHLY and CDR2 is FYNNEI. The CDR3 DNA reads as TGTGCCAGCACAGTCAGGGGCGGCAATCAGCCCCAGCATTTT. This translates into CASTVRGGNQPQHF.

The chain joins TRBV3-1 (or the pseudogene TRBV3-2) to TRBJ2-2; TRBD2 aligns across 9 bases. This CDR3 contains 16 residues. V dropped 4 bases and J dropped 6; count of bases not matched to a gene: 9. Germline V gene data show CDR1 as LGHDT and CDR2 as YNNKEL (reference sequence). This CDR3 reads CASSPPLAGFSGELFF. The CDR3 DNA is TGTGCCAGCAGCCCCCCGCTAGCGGGGTTTTCCGGGGAGCTGTTTTTT.

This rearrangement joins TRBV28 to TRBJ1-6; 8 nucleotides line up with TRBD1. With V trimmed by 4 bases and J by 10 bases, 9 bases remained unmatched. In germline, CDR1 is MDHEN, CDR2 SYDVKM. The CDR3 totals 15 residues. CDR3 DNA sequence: TGTGCCAGCAGTTCCCGACAGGGGCGACACTCACCCCTCCACTTT. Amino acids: CASSSRQGRHSPLHF. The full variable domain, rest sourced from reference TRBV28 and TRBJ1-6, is DVKVTQSSRYLVKRTGEKVFLECVQDMDHENMFWYRQDPGLGLRLIYFSYDVKMKEKGDIPEGYSVSREKKERFSLILESASTNQTSMYLCASSSRQGRHSPLHFGNGTRLTVT.